This T cell receptor beta chain was recorded in a study of blood T cells in healthy people across ages. The second PCR ran roughly 6 to 11 cycles with a sample-barcoded 5' primer and J-beta primers. MiXCR, run by TCRdb on the 5' RACE reads, gives a single entry per CDR3 protein. The sample has over a million distinct CDR3 sequences; approximately 59% are singletons. The donors, aged 6 to 90, were healthy Caucasians from Russia. The study isolated at least 6.5 million PBMCs from each sample. Extracted total RNA amounted to at least 5 micrograms for each sample. The sequence was obtained from a man between 18 and 29 years old in good health. Sequencing was performed on blood.

The CDR3 region is CASSTGPGLAGDRQFF. The CDR3 region has the DNA TGTGCCAGCAGTACGGGCCCCGGACTAGCGGGAGATCGGCAGTTCTTC. This sequence joins TRBV25-1 and TRBJ2-1; 13 positions match TRBD2. The CDR3 length is 16 residues. Trimming at V came to 5 bases and at J to 12 bases, leaving 13 bases not matched to a gene. The germline V gene has CDR1 MGHDK and CDR2 SYGVNS.